The present TCR beta chain was sequenced within a study of CD8+CD57+ T cells in acquired aplastic anemia. For sequencing, patients were chosen who had shown expansion of CD8+CD57+ cells by flow cytometry. Genomic DNA templated the TCR beta VDJ and CDR3 profiling. TCRdb reprocessed the reads via MiXCR and lists one record per CDR3 protein. The table includes some 180,000 distinct CDR3 sequences, roughly three fifths detected once. This CDR3 is 18 amino acids long. J gave up 7 bases and V 2 bases, and 17 bases lay outside the gene matches. CDR1 is SNHLY and CDR2 is FYNNEI in the germline V gene. The chain joins TRBV2 to TRBJ2-5, with 9 bases identical to TRBD1. Sequenced input: sorted CD4+, CD8+, or CD8+CD57+ T cells (not recorded which) from PBMCs. This receptor was obtained from a human donor with aplastic anemia. CDR3 loop: CASSEIGPRDRDYVTQYF. DNA of the CDR3: TGTGCCAGCAGTGAAATCGGCCCCAGGGACAGGGACTACGTGACCCAGTACTTC.